This T cell receptor beta chain came from a study of blood T cell repertoires in COVID-19. About the study: Donors in the United States, Italy and Spain gave samples during acute or convalescent COVID-19. PBMCs, B-cell-depleted T cells, or T cells were the source of the cDNA or gDNA that made up the material.

In the study's own analysis: Amplification of reference gene primers provided the estimated nucleated cell counts. The protocol was immunoSEQ multiplex PCR, while the TCRdb copy is restricted to in-frame clones and leaves out a portion. Clone size and V and J calls were adopted from that table, with D and trimming inferred from the DNA. The table records roughly 110,000 clones, around 92% of them present only once. The receptor's source is a man aged 35 to 55 with active or convalescent COVID-19. Specimen: peripheral blood.

This chain's CDR3 is CASSLPPLAGGFNEQFF. The CDR3 nucleotides read TGTGCCAGCAGCTTACCCCCGCTAGCGGGAGGGTTCAATGAGCAGTTCTTC. The chain employs TRBV7-3 and TRBJ2-1; 12 nucleotides match TRBD2. The J segment lost 6 bases and the V segment lost 2 bases, leaving 8 bases of the junction unmatched. Germline loops: CDR1 SGHTA, CDR2 FQGTGA. This CDR3 has 17 residues. Based on the CDR3 plus reference TRBV7-3 and TRBJ2-1, the full variable domain is GAGVSQTPSNKVTEKGKYVELRCDPISGHTALYWYRQSLGQGPEFLIYFQGTGAADDSGLPNDRFFAVRPEGSVSTLKIQRTERGDSAVYLCASSLPPLAGGFNEQFFGPGTRLTVL.